This entry lists 23 T cell receptor beta chains sequenced from one sample in a study of blood T cell repertoires in COVID-19. Some clones are missing from TCRdb's copy, which holds only in-frame ones; the method was immunoSEQ multiplex PCR. The sample carries some 220,000 clones, about nine tenths recorded once. The sequenced material came from PBMCs or T cells enriched from blood (not recorded which). All receptors derive from a woman aged 45-59 years in a cohort exposed to, infected with or recovered from COVID-19 (not recorded which).

The V call is TRBV6-5, the J call TRBJ2-1, with D possibly matching TRBD1 (5 bases). The CDR3 is made up of 15 amino acids. Trimming pared 0 bases from V and 4 bases from J, leaving 10 bases between. Germline loops: CDR1 MNHEY, CDR2 SVGAGI. CDR3 loop: CASSYSIAGYNEQFF. For the CDR3, the DNA is TGTGCCAGCAGTTACTCGATTGCAGGGTACAATGAGCAGTTCTTC.

V is TRBV10-3 and J is TRBJ2-6, with D tentatively TRBD2 (5 bases). There are 16 residues in the CDR3. V lost 0 bases and J lost 4, with 10 bases in between. Per germline, CDR1 ENHRY and CDR2 SYGVKD. CDR3 protein: CAISESRGKGANVLTF. In nucleotides, the CDR3 is TGTGCCATCAGTGAGTCGAGAGGGAAGGGGGCCAACGTCCTGACTTTC.

V and J are TRBV2 and TRBJ1-5, with D unclear. The CDR3 consists of 15 residues. V lost 4 bases and J lost 0, with 10 bases in between. CDR1 and CDR2 (germline): SNHLY, FYNNEI. The CDR3 region is CASSGQGSSNQPQHF. As DNA, the CDR3 is TGTGCCAGCAGTGGCCAAGGGAGTAGCAATCAGCCCCAGCATTTT.

The sample holds a few counts of this clone. The chain links TRBV7-2 to TRBJ1-1; the D is unclear. Trimming took off 0 bases at V and 4 bases at J, with 15 bases between the two ends. The CDR3 totals 16 residues. Germline lookup yields CDR1 SGHTA and CDR2 FQGNSA. CDR3 sequence: CASSLADLQVGTEAFF. In nucleotides, the CDR3 is TGTGCCAGCAGCTTAGCGGATCTCCAGGTTGGCACTGAAGCTTTCTTT.

The rearrangement uses TRBV19 and TRBJ1-3, with TRBD1 identical over 7 bases. The germline CDR1 and CDR2 sequences are LNHDA and SQIVND (reference sequence). This CDR3 spans 16 amino acids. Trimming took 4 bases from V and 2 from J; bases not matched to a gene: 8. CDR3 in amino acids: CASSKLPTGTGNTIYF. Here the CDR3 DNA reads TGTGCCAGTAGTAAACTTCCGACAGGGACTGGAAACACCATATATTTT.

This chain uses TRBV28 with TRBJ1-5; maybe TRBD1 (5 bases). The ends were cut back, 3 bases at V and 2 bases at J, with 8 bases in the middle. The CDR3 is made up of 14 amino acids. Germline CDR1 MDHEN, CDR2 SYDVKM. As DNA, the CDR3 is TGTGCCAGCAGTTTTGGGGCGGGCAATCAGCCCCAGCATTTT. As protein: CASSFGAGNQPQHF.

The rearrangement links TRBV30 to TRBJ1-1; the D gene is possibly TRBD1 (6 bases). V was cut by 5 bases and J by 1 base, with 11 bases left in between. Germline CDR1 GTSNPN, CDR2 SVGIG (reference sequence). The CDR3 is 13 amino acids. The CDR3 coding sequence is TGTGCCTGGGCAGGACAGCCGAACACTGAAGCTTTCTTT. Its protein product is CAWAGQPNTEAFF.

Written as DNA, the CDR3 is TGTGCCACCAGTGATTTAGGACAGACAGATACGCAGTATTTT. It is translated as CATSDLGQTDTQYF. The V call is TRBV24-1, the J call TRBJ2-3; possible D gene TRBD1, 6 bases. The CDR3 covers 14 residues. Per the germline V gene, CDR1 is KGHDR and CDR2 is SFDVKD. Deletions cut 1 base from V and 3 bases from J, with 7 bases between.

The V and J genes are TRBV7-2 and TRBJ2-1; 10 bases fit TRBD2. The CDR3 is 18 residues long. V lost 5 bases to trimming and J lost 0 bases; unmatched junction nucleotides: 10. The germline V gene encodes CDR1 SGHTA and CDR2 FQGNSA. The CDR3 protein is CASSTTLAGVLSYNEQFF. The DNA for the CDR3 is TGTGCCAGCAGCACCACCCTAGCGGGGGTCCTCTCCTACAATGAGCAGTTCTTC. Full variable domain (remainder filled in from reference TRBV7-2 and TRBJ2-1): GAGVSQSPSNKVTEKGKDVELRCDPISGHTALYWYRQSLGQGLEFLIYFQGNSAPDKSGLPSDRFSAERTGGSVSTLTIQRTQQEDSAVYLCASSTTLAGVLSYNEQFFGPGTRLTVL.

J is TRBJ1-5 and V is TRBV10-3, with D possibly being TRBD1 (6 bases). V was cut by 9 bases and J by 1 base, with 22 bases left in between. There are 17 residues in the CDR3. Per the germline V gene, CDR1 is ENHRY and CDR2 is SYGVKD. CDR3 region: CAIQGPGGPGSNQPQHF. The CDR3 nucleotides read TGTGCCATTCAAGGTCCCGGGGGGCCTGGGAGCAATCAGCCCCAGCATTTT.

The chain couples TRBV19 to TRBJ1-1; 8 bases map to TRBD1. CDR3 length: 11 residues. Germline trimming cut 8 bases from V and 7 bases from J; bases unmatched to any gene: 3. CDR1 is LNHDA and CDR2 is SQIVND in the germline V gene (reference sequence). CDR3 region: CASGTGYEAFF. In DNA form, the CDR3 reads TGTGCCAGTGGGACAGGTTATGAAGCTTTCTTT.

Points on this clone: This CDR3 is also generated by other DNA sequences in the sample. J is TRBJ2-7 and V is TRBV24-1, with a possible D match to TRBD1 (6 bases). The CDR3 extends over 13 amino acids. CDR1 KGHDR and CDR2 SFDVKD come from the germline V gene. V lost 4 bases to trimming and J lost 3 bases, with 9 bases between them. CDR3 nucleotide sequence: TGTGCCACCAGTGAAACAGGGAGCTACGAGCAGTACTTC. This encodes CATSETGSYEQYF.

This clone has a handful of counts. This chain links TRBV9 with TRBJ2-1; TRBD2 matches 8 bases. Losses at the gene ends were 0 bases for V and 8 bases for J; bases not matched to a gene: 7. In germline, CDR1 is SGDLS, CDR2 YYNGEE. The CDR3 covers 15 residues. CDR3 DNA sequence: TGTGCCAGCAGCGTAGCGGGGGGGCCTTTGGATGAGCAGTTCTTC. Translating it yields CASSVAGGPLDEQFF.

The V call is TRBV19, the J call TRBJ2-5; 8 bases align to TRBD1. The J segment lost 5 bases and the V segment lost 6 bases, leaving 8 bases of the junction unmatched. The CDR3 has 14 amino acids. Germline V gene data show CDR1 as LNHDA and CDR2 as SQIVND (reference sequence). CDR3 sequence (DNA): TGTGCCAGTAGCAACACCAGGGGGCGGGAGACCCAGTACTTC. Translation: CASSNTRGRETQYF.

The chain uses TRBV10-3 and TRBJ1-1, with D perhaps TRBD1 (5 bases). The ends were cut back, 7 bases at V and 0 bases at J, with 12 bases in the middle. This CDR3 has 14 amino acids. CDR1 is ENHRY, CDR2 SYGVKD, per germline. For the CDR3, the DNA is TGTGCCATCAAAGAGGGGAGGATGAACACTGAAGCTTTCTTT. Protein: CAIKEGRMNTEAFF.

The rearrangement links TRBV6-2 or TRBV6-3 to TRBJ1-4, with unresolved D. Germline loops: CDR1 MNHEY, CDR2 SVGEGT. With 2 bases removed from V and 6 bases from J, the gap between germline ends came to 4 bases. CDR3 length: 12 residues. The DNA of the CDR3 is TGTGCCAGCAGTTACGGGCATGAAAAACTGTTTTTT. Translation gives CASSYGHEKLFF.

The chain uses TRBV5-3 and TRBJ2-5; TRBD2 agrees at 8 bases. TRBV5-3 is reported as an ORF; its role is uncertain. V shed 4 bases and J 2 bases; nucleotides not matched to a gene: 10. The CDR3 totals 16 residues. The CDR3 DNA reads as TGTGCCAGAAGCCCTGGCGGGGGGCCCATACAAGAGACCCAGTACTTC. Translated, it gives CARSPGGGPIQETQYF.

Only one count was recorded for this clone. This sequence joins TRBV3-1 (or the pseudogene TRBV3-2) and TRBJ2-5; 10 bases fit TRBD2. Germline V gives CDR1 LGHDT, CDR2 YNNKEL (reference sequence). V shed 3 bases, J shed 0 bases, and the junction held 13 bases outside the gene matches. CDR3 length equals 19 residues. CDR3 residues: CASSHPGLAALRYQETQYF. CDR3 DNA sequence: TGTGCCAGCAGCCACCCCGGACTAGCGGCACTCCGGTACCAAGAGACCCAGTACTTC.

This clone came up once. The J gene is TRBJ1-5, the V gene TRBV18, with TRBD1 matching 7 bases. J lost 0 bases, V lost 4 bases, and 0 bases had no gene match. Germline V gene sequence: CDR1 KGHSH, CDR2 LQKENI. The CDR3 is 14 amino acids. CDR3 DNA: TGTGCCAGCTCACGGGACAGTAGCAATCAGCCCCAGCATTTT. Its translation is CASSRDSSNQPQHF.

This clone was counted a single time. The chain is built from TRBV30 and TRBJ1-1, with TRBD1 as a possible D gene (5 bases). CDR1 is GTSNPN and CDR2 is SVGIG in the germline V gene (reference sequence). This CDR3 comprises 11 residues. Trimming shortened V by 3 bases and J by 10 bases, and 12 bases separated the two germline ends. The CDR3 region is CAWSGGGRAFF. In DNA form, the CDR3 reads TGTGCCTGGAGCGGGGGGGGTCGAGCTTTCTTT.

This chain links TRBV7-2 with TRBJ1-2, with no clear D. Per the germline V gene, CDR1 is SGHTA and CDR2 is FQGNSA. This CDR3 contains 14 residues. V was clipped by 5 bases and J by 4 bases, with 14 bases between them. The CDR3 is CASSAMAGSYGYTF. CDR3 bases: TGTGCCAGCAGCGCTATGGCGGGGTCCTATGGCTACACCTTC.

This clone was observed a handful of times. The chain joins TRBV28 to TRBJ1-5, with a weak D call TRBD1 (6 bases). The CDR3 has 15 residues. Germline V gene sequence: CDR1 MDHEN, CDR2 SYDVKM. V lost 2 bases and J lost 3, with 11 bases in between. As DNA, the CDR3 is TGTGCCAGCAGTTTAGGGGGCAGGGACAATCAGCCCCAGCATTTT. This translates into CASSLGGRDNQPQHF.

The sample holds a few counts of this clone. The chain has TRBV30 and TRBJ1-3; D gene ambiguous. The V gene lost 2 bases and the J gene lost 1 base, with 9 bases spanning the gap. Germline lookup yields CDR1 GTSNPN and CDR2 SVGIG (reference sequence). The CDR3 has 14 residues. CDR3 residues: CAWSFLRSGNTIYF. The CDR3 DNA sequence: TGTGCCTGGAGTTTTCTACGTTCTGGAAACACCATATATTTT.